This T cell receptor beta chain was obtained from a study of blood T cell repertoires in COVID-19. Study context: Nucleic acid was either cDNA or gDNA, and it came from T cells, B-cell-depleted T cells, or PBMCs.

The CDR3 runs to 13 residues. Per the germline V gene, CDR1 is SGHAT and CDR2 is FQDESV (reference sequence). Trimming pared 4 bases from V and 7 bases from J, leaving 8 bases between. Under the authors' procedure: Reference gene primer amplification gave estimated nucleated cell counts. Profiled with immunoSEQ multiplex PCR; TCRdb holds only in-frame clones, not every one. D and trimming were read from the DNA, whereas the V and J calls and clone size are those reported in that table. The sample shows roughly 260,000 clones, 79% of them seen only once. V usage is TRBV11-1 and J usage is TRBJ1-6; D remains ambiguous. The receptor was isolated from a woman aged 35 to 49 with active or convalescent COVID-19. The sequencing sample was made of peripheral blood. The CDR3: CASSSGRNSPLHF. The DNA for the CDR3 is TGTGCCAGCAGCTCCGGCAGGAATTCACCCCTCCACTTT.